The sequence of this T cell receptor beta chain was determined in a study of STAT5B mutations in CD4+ large granular lymphocyte leukemia. The method was immunoSEQ multiplex PCR; TCRdb's version includes in-frame clones alone and lacks a portion of them. The data hold roughly 48,000 clones, with roughly three quarters observed a single time. The sequenced sample consisted of CD4+ T cells from blood buffy coats. The sequence came from a human donor in good health.

CDR3: CASSPGQGARLEQFF. CDR3 DNA: TGTGCCAGCTCTCCCGGACAGGGGGCCCGGTTGGAGCAGTTCTTC. The chain is built from TRBV18 and TRBJ2-1; 11 bases fit TRBD1. This CDR3 is built from 15 residues. The germline V gene encodes CDR1 KGHSH and CDR2 LQKENI. V lost 6 bases to trimming and J lost 10 bases; unmatched junction nucleotides: 11. The variable domain in full, completed from reference TRBV18 and TRBJ2-1, reads NAGVMQNPRHLVRRRGQEARLRCSPMKGHSHVYWYRQLPEEGLKFMVYLQKENIIDESGMPKERFSAEFPKEGPSILRIQQVVRGDSAAYFCASSPGQGARLEQFFGPGTRLTVL.